The clone carrying this TCR beta chain occurred many times. Each CDR3 protein is one row after TCRdb ran MiXCR on the 5' RACE reads. Found here are approximately 150,000 distinct CDR3 sequences, roughly 8.2% of them singletons; the top ten hold about 0.73%. The CDR3 has 13 residues. The V gene lost 4 bases and the J gene lost 9 bases, with 15 bases spanning the gap. Per the germline V gene, CDR1 is SQVTM and CDR2 is ANQGSEA. This sample was included in a study of T cells after yellow fever vaccination. This TCR came from a young man who received the YFV17D yellow fever vaccine. The chain has TRBV29-1 and TRBJ1-4, with TRBD1 as a possible D gene (6 bases). Source: CD4+ T cells sorted from PBMCs, taken 5 days after the yellow fever booster vaccination. The CDR3 sequence is CSVARGAGKKLFF. The CDR3 coding sequence is TGCAGCGTTGCCAGGGGAGCAGGTAAAAAACTGTTTTTT.